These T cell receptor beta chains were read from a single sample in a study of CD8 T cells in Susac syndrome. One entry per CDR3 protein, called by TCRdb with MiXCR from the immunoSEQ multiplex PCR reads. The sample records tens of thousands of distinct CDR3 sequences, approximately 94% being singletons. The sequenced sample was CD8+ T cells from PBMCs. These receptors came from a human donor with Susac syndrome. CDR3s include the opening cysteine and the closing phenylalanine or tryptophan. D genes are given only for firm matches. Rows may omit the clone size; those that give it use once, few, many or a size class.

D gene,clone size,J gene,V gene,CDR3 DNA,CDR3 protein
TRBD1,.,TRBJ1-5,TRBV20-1,TGCAGTGCCGCGGACAGGGCGAATCAGCCCCAGCATTTT,CSAADRANQPQHF
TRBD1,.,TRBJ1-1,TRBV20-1,TGCAGTGCTGAAGGACAGGGTAACACTGAAGCTTTCTTT,CSAEGQGNTEAFF
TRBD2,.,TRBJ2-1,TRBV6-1,TGTGCCAGCAGTGCCGGGACTACGGGGCGGAGTGAGCAGTTCTTC,CASSAGTTGRSEQFF
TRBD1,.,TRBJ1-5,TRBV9,TGTGCCAGCAGCGTCGGACAGGAGGCCAATCAGCCCCAGCATTTT,CASSVGQEANQPQHF
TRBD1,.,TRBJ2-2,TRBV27,TGTGCCAGCGCATTTAGACAGGGGGTTCTTGCGGGAACCACCGGGGAGCTGTTTTTT,CASAFRQGVLAGTTGELFF
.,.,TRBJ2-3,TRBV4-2,TGTGCCAGCAGCCAAGAGAGGGCCCCGTCGACAGCCAGCGATACGCAGTATTTT,CASSQERAPSTASDTQYF
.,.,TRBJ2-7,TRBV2,TGTGCCACCCACCGGGGGCGAGAGCAGTACTTC,CATHRGREQYF
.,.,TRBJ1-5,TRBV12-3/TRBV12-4,TGTGCCAGCACCCGTGGGTTGGGGGCCAATCAGCCCCAGCATTTT,CASTRGLGANQPQHF
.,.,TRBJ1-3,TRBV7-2,TGTGCCAGCAACCCCGGGAGTCCGGGTAACACCATATATTTT,CASNPGSPGNTIYF
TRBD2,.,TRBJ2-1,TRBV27,TGTGCCAGCAGGCCGGGGGGTCGCGGCAATGAGCAGTTCTTC,CASRPGGRGNEQFF
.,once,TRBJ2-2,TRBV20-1,TGCAGTGCTTTGACCCGGGACACCGAATATTCCGGGGAGCTGTTTTTT,CSALTRDTEYSGELFF
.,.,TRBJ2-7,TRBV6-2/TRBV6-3,TGTGCCACCGTCGCAGGGGCCTACGAGCAGCACTTC,CATVAGAYEQHF
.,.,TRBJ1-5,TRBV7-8,TGTGCCAGCAGCTTCTGGGACCGGAATCAGCCCCAGCATTTT,CASSFWDRNQPQHF
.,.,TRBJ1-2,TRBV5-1,TGCGCCAGCAGCCCCGTCCGGGGACAAGGGTCCGCTAACTATGGCTACACCTTC,CASSPVRGQGSANYGYTF
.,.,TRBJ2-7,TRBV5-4,TGTGCCAGCAGCTTCGGGGGAGGTAACGAGCAGTACTTC,CASSFGGGNEQYF
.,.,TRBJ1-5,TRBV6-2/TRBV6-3,TGTGCCAGCAGCCTTGACATTAGCAATCAGCCCCAGCATTTT,CASSLDISNQPQHF
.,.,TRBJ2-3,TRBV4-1,TGCGCCAGCAGCCAAGATGAAGGGGTGGCGGGGGCGGGTAGGGATACGCAGTATTTT,CASSQDEGVAGAGRDTQYF
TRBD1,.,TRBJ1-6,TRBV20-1,TGCAGTGCTCAAGGACAGGGCGGACGGTCACCCCTCCACTTT,CSAQGQGGRSPLHF
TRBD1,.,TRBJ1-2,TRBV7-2,TGTGCCAGCAGGGTACAGGGGAAGAAGGGCTACACCTTC,CASRVQGKKGYTF
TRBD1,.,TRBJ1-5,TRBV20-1,TGCAGTGCTAGAGATTCGGTACAGGGGGTTTATAGCAATCAGCCCCAGCATTTT,CSARDSVQGVYSNQPQHF
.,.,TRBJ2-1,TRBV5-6,TGTGCCAGCAGCTTTACAGGCTTTGCTGACGAGCAGTTCTTC,CASSFTGFADEQFF
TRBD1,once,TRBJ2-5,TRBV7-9,TGTGCCAGCAGCCACCGGGACAGCCACCAAGAGACCCAGTACTTC,CASSHRDSHQETQYF
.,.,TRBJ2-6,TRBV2,TGTGCCAGCAGTGACGGGTGGAGCTCTGGGGCCAACGTCCTGACTTTC,CASSDGWSSGANVLTF
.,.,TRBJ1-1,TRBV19,TGTGCCAGTAACCCCCGGGGGGTGAACACTGAAGCTTTCTTT,CASNPRGVNTEAFF
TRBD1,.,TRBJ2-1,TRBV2,TGTGCCAGCAGTAGGGGACAGGTCAATGAGCAGTTCTTC,CASSRGQVNEQFF
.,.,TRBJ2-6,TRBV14,TGTGCCAGCAGCCAAGCCGGGATGGGGTCTGGGGCCAACGTCCTGACTTTC,CASSQAGMGSGANVLTF
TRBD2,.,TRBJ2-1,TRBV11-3,TGTGCCAGCAGCCTAGCGGGAGCCCCAGGGGGCAATGAGCAGTTCTTC,CASSLAGAPGGNEQFF
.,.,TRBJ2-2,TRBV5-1,TGCGCCAGCAGCTTGGGCCTAGGCTCGAGCACCGGGGAGCTGTTTTTT,CASSLGLGSSTGELFF
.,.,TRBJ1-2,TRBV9,TGTGCCAGCAGCGTAGACAAGAGGGGGGCTAACTATGGCTACACCTTC,CASSVDKRGANYGYTF
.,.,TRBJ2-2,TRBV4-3,TGCGCCAGCAGCTATCAGCGACCCAACACCGGGGAGCTGTTTTTT,CASSYQRPNTGELFF
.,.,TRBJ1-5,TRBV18,TGTGCCAGCTCACCAGGGGATAGCAATCAGCCCCAGCATTTT,CASSPGDSNQPQHF
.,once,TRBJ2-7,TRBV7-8,TGTGCCAGCAGCCCCGCCAGGACTTTCTCCTACGAGCAGTACTTC,CASSPARTFSYEQYF
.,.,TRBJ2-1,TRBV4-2,TGTGCCAGCAGCCAAGAGGCAGGGGCCTCCTATCAACCCTACAATGAGCAGTTCTTC,CASSQEAGASYQPYNEQFF
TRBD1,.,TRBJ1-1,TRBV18,TGTGCCAGCTCACCAAGGGTATGGCAGGGGGACACTGAAGCTTTCTTT,CASSPRVWQGDTEAFF
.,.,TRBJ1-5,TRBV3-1,TGTGCCAGCAGCCCCGACATCCTTAATCAGCCCCAGCATTTT,CASSPDILNQPQHF
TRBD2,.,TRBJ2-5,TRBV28,TGTGCCAGCAGTCCCCTAGCGGGAGTAACTCAAGAGACCCAGTACTTC,CASSPLAGVTQETQYF
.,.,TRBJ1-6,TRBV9,TGTGCCAGCAGCCCGGGACCGGCGAACCTCTATAATTCACCCCTCCACTTT,CASSPGPANLYNSPLHF
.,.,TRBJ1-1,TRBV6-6,TGTGCCAGCGCAACCGCCGGGACGGGGAACACTGAAGCTTTCTTT,CASATAGTGNTEAFF
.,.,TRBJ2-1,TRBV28,TGTGCCAGCAGTCTCTCTGAGCAGTTCTTC,CASSLSEQFF
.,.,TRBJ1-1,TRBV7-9,TGTGCCAGCGGTGCGTCAGGGGCCCTCGAATCTTTCTTT,CASGASGALESFF
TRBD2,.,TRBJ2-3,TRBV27,TGTGCCAGCAGGCTAGCGGGAGATGTAGATACGCAGTATTTT,CASRLAGDVDTQYF
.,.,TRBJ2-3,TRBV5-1,TGCGCCAGCAGCTCACAGGACCCGGGGCTGGGAGATACGCAGTATTTT,CASSSQDPGLGDTQYF